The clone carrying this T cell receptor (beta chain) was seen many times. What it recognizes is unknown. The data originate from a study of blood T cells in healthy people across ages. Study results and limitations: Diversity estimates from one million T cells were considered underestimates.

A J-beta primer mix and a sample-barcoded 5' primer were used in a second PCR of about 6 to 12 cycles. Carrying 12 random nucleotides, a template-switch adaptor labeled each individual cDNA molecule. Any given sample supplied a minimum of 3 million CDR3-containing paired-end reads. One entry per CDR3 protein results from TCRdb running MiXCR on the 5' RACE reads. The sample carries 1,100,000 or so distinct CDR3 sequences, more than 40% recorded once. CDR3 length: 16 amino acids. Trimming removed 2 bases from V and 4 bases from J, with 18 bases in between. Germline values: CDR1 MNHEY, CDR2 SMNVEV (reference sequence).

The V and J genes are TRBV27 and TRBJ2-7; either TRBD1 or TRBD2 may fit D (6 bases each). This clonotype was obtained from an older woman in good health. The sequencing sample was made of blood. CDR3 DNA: TGTGCCAGCAGTTTAGTCGGGGGCAGCCTCCCTTACGAGCAGTACTTC. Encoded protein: CASSLVGGSLPYEQYF.